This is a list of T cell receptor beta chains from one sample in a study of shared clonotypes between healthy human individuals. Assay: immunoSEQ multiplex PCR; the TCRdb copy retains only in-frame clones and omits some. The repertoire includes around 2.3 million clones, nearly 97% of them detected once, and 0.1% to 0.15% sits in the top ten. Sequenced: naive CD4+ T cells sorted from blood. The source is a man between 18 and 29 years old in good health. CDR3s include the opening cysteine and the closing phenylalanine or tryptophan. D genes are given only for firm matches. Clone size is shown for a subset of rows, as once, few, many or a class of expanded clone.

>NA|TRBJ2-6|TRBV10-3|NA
CATGRGAGSGANVLTF
TGTGCCACGGGCCGGGGGGCAGGCTCTGGGGCCAACGTCCTGACTTTC
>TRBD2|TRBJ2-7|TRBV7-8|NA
CASSLGTGGPLSQYF
TGTGCCAGCAGCTTAGGAACGGGAGGGCCGTTATCGCAGTACTTC
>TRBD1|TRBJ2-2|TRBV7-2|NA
CASSLVGQTLTGELFF
TGTGCCAGCAGCTTGGTGGGACAGACTCTCACCGGGGAGCTGTTTTTT
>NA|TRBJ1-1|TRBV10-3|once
CAISEHREAFF
TGTGCCATCAGTGAACACCGGGAAGCTTTCTTT
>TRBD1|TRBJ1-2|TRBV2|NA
CAIIKTGQYGYTF
TGTGCCATCATAAAGACAGGGCAATATGGCTACACCTTC
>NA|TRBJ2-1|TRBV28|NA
CASRPGPSYNEQFF
TGTGCCAGCCGCCCGGGACCATCCTACAATGAGCAGTTCTTC
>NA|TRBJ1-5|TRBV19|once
CASREQGYSNQPQHF
TGTGCCAGTAGGGAACAGGGTTATAGCAATCAGCCCCAGCATTTT
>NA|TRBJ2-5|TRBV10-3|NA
CAISGVQETQYF
TGTGCCATCAGTGGAGTTCAAGAGACCCAGTACTTC
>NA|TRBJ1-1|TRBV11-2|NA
CASSSKMGGINTEAFF
TGTGCCAGCTCCTCTAAAATGGGGGGAATTAACACTGAAGCTTTCTTT
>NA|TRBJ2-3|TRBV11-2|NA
CASSSLGDGETGDTQYF
TGTGCCAGCAGCTCCCTTGGCGACGGGGAAACAGGAGATACGCAGTATTTT
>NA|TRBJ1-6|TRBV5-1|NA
CASSLGTDSLYSPLHF
TGCGCCAGCAGCTTGGGGACTGACAGCCTCTATTCACCCCTCCACTTT
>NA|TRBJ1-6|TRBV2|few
CASCSSTGGTSPLHF
TGTGCCAGCTGTTCCTCCACCGGTGGCACATCACCCCTCCACTTT
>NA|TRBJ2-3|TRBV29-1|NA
CSVEDGTDTQYF
TGCAGCGTTGAGGATGGGACAGATACGCAGTATTTT
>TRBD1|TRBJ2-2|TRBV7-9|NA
CASRKTGGFAGELFF
TGTGCCAGCAGGAAAACAGGGGGATTTGCCGGGGAGCTGTTTTTT
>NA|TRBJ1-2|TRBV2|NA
CASSGRQTNYGYTF
TGTGCCAGCAGTGGCAGACAGACAAACTATGGCTACACCTTC
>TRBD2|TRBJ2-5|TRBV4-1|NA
CASSQDWTGGPETQYF
TGCGCCAGCAGCCAAGATTGGACGGGGGGGCCGGAGACCCAGTACTTC
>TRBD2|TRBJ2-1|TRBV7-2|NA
CASSLVGRAGVGEQFF
TGTGCCAGCAGCTTAGTGGGTCGGGCGGGAGTGGGTGAGCAGTTCTTC
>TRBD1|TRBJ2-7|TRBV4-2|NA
CASSQDRGQSYEQYF
TGTGCCAGCAGCCAAGATAGGGGACAGTCCTACGAGCAGTACTTC
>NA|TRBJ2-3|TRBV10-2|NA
CASSRSRGADTQYF
TGCGCCAGCAGTCGCTCAAGGGGGGCAGATACGCAGTATTTT
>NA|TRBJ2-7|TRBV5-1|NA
CASSLAPALYEQYF
TGCGCCAGCAGCTTGGCCCCAGCCTTATACGAGCAGTACTTC
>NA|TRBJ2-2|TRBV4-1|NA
CASSQPQGFTGELFF
TGCGCCAGCAGCCAACCTCAGGGTTTCACCGGGGAGCTGTTTTTT
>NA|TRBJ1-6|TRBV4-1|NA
CASSRDTTGGNSPLHF
TGCGCCAGCAGCCGGGACACAACCGGGGGGAATTCACCCCTCCACTTT
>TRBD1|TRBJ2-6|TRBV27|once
CASSQDRVDPRFSGANVLTF
TGTGCCAGCAGTCAGGACAGGGTAGACCCCCGTTTCTCTGGGGCCAACGTCCTGACTTTC
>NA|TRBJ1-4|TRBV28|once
CASSLTATNEKLFF
TGTGCCAGCAGTCTCACTGCAACTAATGAAAAACTGTTTTTT
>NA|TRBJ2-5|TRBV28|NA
CASSKLGRGQETQYF
TGTGCCAGCAGCAAACTAGGACGGGGCCAAGAGACCCAGTACTTC
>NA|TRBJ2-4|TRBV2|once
CASRPDWPRAKNIQYF
TGTGCCAGCAGACCTGACTGGCCAAGGGCCAAAAACATTCAGTACTTC
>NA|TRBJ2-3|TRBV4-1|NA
CASSPRTDLTDTQYF
TGCGCCAGCAGCCCCCGGACAGACCTCACAGATACGCAGTATTTT
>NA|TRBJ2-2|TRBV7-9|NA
CASSFAGPVKFGELFF
TGTGCCAGCAGCTTTGCCGGGCCGGTGAAGTTCGGGGAGCTGTTTTTT
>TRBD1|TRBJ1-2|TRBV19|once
CASSPLRGGYTF
TGTGCCAGTAGTCCCCTCAGGGGGGGCTACACCTTC
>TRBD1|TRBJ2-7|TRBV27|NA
CASSPLVFPGTGDYEQYF
TGTGCCAGCAGCCCTTTGGTCTTTCCCGGGACAGGGGATTACGAGCAGTACTTC
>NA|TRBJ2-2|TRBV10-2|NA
CASSLETIPGELFF
TGCGCCAGCAGTCTCGAGACTATCCCCGGGGAGCTGTTTTTT
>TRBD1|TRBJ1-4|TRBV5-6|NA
CASSSTGVRTNEKLFF
TGTGCCAGCAGCTCGACAGGGGTACGGACTAATGAAAAACTGTTTTTT
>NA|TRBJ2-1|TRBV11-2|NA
CASSLGFRRQFF
TGTGCCAGCAGCTTAGGGTTCCGACGGCAGTTCTTC